A selection of T cell receptor beta chains follows, all from one sample in a study of cytomegalovirus exposure and HLA in healthy donors. Libraries were prepared by immunoSEQ multiplex PCR; TCRdb keeps only in-frame clonotypes and omits some of them. This sample carries about 67,000 clones, approximately 67% of them seen once, and the ten largest clones take approximately 2%. Sequenced input: PBMCs. All receptors derive from a woman between 25 and 40 years old in good health and CMV-seronegative. Both conserved end residues are trimmed from each CDR3.

J,V,CDR3
TRBJ2-1,TRBV7-2,ASSINTPGESQF
TRBJ1-3,TRBV19,ASSIRGNTIY
TRBJ1-6,TRBV7-9,ASSLGWDRGPSPLH
TRBJ2-7,TRBV5-4,ASTRTGTSGGFSYEQY
TRBJ2-3,TRBV7-9,SSSLAWGQKNTDTQY
TRBJ1-1,TRBV19,ASSRTGMNTEAF
TRBJ2-5,TRBV7-2,ASSFGQRETQY
TRBJ2-7,TRBV7-8,SSNSGPAYEQY
TRBJ2-7,TRBV11-2,ASSLGLAGVAYEQY
TRBJ1-1,TRBV28,ASSRGGTEAF
TRBJ2-7,TRBV7-8,ASSSGTSGEQY
TRBJ1-5,TRBV28,ASSIDGPGGAGLQPQH
TRBJ2-7,TRBV30,AFRDIGYEQY
TRBJ2-3,TRBV4-2,ASSQGRRGGSTDTQY
TRBJ2-1,TRBV4-1,ASSQDSSRALQF
TRBJ1-4,TRBV28,ASSSGQANEKLF
TRBJ1-3,TRBV7-6,ASSPRGAGLSGNTIY
TRBJ1-1,TRBV18,ASSQGVNTEAF
TRBJ1-5,TRBV6-1,ASRDRTGRPQH
TRBJ1-1,TRBV7-9,SSSLGGPEAF
TRBJ2-1,TRBV5-5,ASSQYLGPNNEQF
TRBJ1-4,TRBV7-9,ASSSGGRSNEKLF
TRBJ1-6,TRBV28,ASLPPGQYSPLH
TRBJ2-1,TRBV28,ASSLVGGSTADEQF
TRBJ2-2,TRBV2,ASNSYTGELF
TRBJ1-2,TRBV6-5,ASSLNSGGDGGYT
TRBJ1-1,TRBV14,ASSPHMNTEAF
TRBJ2-1,TRBV6-5,ASTTGDRNEQF
TRBJ1-2,TRBV11-3,ASSVITGDDGYT
TRBJ1-4,TRBV4-1,ASSPLPPHVPATNENLF
TRBJ2-7,TRBV30,AWSHVGGNEQY
TRBJ2-2,TRBV7-8,ASSLTGGRITGELF
TRBJ1-1,TRBV29-1,SVEAFSGGSEAF
TRBJ2-1,TRBV5-1,ASSLAVSGGAASNNEQF
TRBJ2-2,TRBV5-1,ASSLGLAGLSGELF
TRBJ2-1,TRBV7-8,ASSLDGLANNEQF
TRBJ2-3,TRBV2,ASKEGASTDTQY
TRBJ1-4,TRBV19,ASSRTRLGVVEKLF
TRBJ2-4,TRBV5-4,ASSSGTSGPAKNIQY
TRBJ2-7,TRBV2,ASTGTSGGPTYEQY
TRBJ2-6,TRBV6-5,ASSYGQEGANVLT
TRBJ2-3,TRBV11-2,ASSPLAGVTDTQY
TRBJ1-5,TRBV10-1,ASRRPGQPQH
TRBJ1-4,TRBV21-1,ASSKPCYRLRNEKLF
TRBJ1-2,TRBV9,ASSVERGSAYGYT
TRBJ1-5,TRBV28,ASSLGLGLDQPQH
TRBJ2-1,TRBV13,ASSTPDTSSYNEQF
TRBJ1-2,TRBV5-1,ASSFGQVANYGYT
TRBJ2-3,TRBV29-1,SVEGRAIDTQY
TRBJ1-2,TRBV28,ASRTGTGDGYT
TRBJ2-1,TRBV27,ASSVDRGTYNEQF
TRBJ1-5,TRBV6-1,ASRAAGDNQPQH
TRBJ1-5,TRBV18,ASSPGQSNQPQH
TRBJ1-1,TRBV7-3,ASVDRGLSEAF
TRBJ1-1,TRBV12-5,ASGLVVTGDTEAF